Included here is one T cell receptor (beta chain) sequence, with context. Its antigen is still unknown. This sample stems from a study of shared clonotypes between healthy human individuals. About the research overall: Aged between 18 and 49, the donors were a couple of women and a few men. Overall study results and limits: The diversity represented, both genetic and in exposure history, was limited by few donors. Compared with clonotypes that all four donors shared, non-shared clonotypes had lower generation probabilities.

The study enrolled healthy HIV-negative adults without recent acute infections or vaccinations as donors. Clones were sequenced by immunoSEQ multiplex PCR, and TCRdb holds only the in-frame ones, with some missing. The repertoire holds about 2.4 million clones, with approximately 90% as singletons. CDR3 length: 13 amino acids. From germline, CDR1 is MNHEY and CDR2 SMNVEV (reference sequence). The J segment lost 2 bases and the V segment lost 7 bases, leaving 5 bases of the junction unmatched. The sample comprised naive CD4+ T cells sorted from blood. Subset in this sample: CD45RA+ positively selected. The genes are TRBV27 and TRBJ2-7, with 7 bases identical to TRBD1. The origin of this receptor is a man between 18 and 29 years old in good health. The CDR3 here is CASKRTGPYEQYF. CDR3 nucleotides: TGTGCCAGCAAACGGACAGGACCCTACGAGCAGTACTTC.